Listed below are T cell receptor beta chains from one sample, sequenced in a study of T cells in Graves' hyperthyroidism and ophthalmopathy. TCRdb itself ran the multiplex PCR reads through MiXCR, one entry per CDR3 protein. Of about 570,000 distinct CDR3 sequences in the sample, about 15% were seen once. The sequenced sample consisted of blood. The receptors originated from a woman in her 40s with Graves' hyperthyroidism. Each CDR3 is given with its conserved first and last residue. The order of the fields is J gene, D gene, clone size, V gene, CDR3 DNA, CDR3 protein. The D gene is left open where the match is weak. Only some rows state a clone size, as once, few, many or a class for expanded clones.

J: TRBJ2-5
D: .
size: many
V: TRBV11-2
DNA: TGTGCCAGCAGCTTAGGGGAGTTGGAGACCCAGTACTTC
CDR3: CASSLGELETQYF

J: TRBJ2-7
D: TRBD2
size: many
V: TRBV7-2
DNA: TGTGCCAGCAGCTTAGGGGCTAGCGGTTACGAGCAGTACTTC
CDR3: CASSLGASGYEQYF

J: TRBJ2-1
D: .
size: many
V: TRBV18
DNA: TGTGCCAGCTCACTAGGGACCCAAAATGAGCAGTTCTTC
CDR3: CASSLGTQNEQFF

J: TRBJ1-5
D: TRBD1
size: .
V: TRBV27
DNA: TGTGCCAGCAGTATGACAGGGGGTGGTCAGCCCCAGCATTTT
CDR3: CASSMTGGGQPQHF

J: TRBJ2-7
D: TRBD2
size: .
V: TRBV20-1
DNA: TGCAGTGCTAGAGACGGACTAGCGGAGTACGAGCAGTACTTC
CDR3: CSARDGLAEYEQYF

J: TRBJ2-4
D: .
size: .
V: TRBV29-1
DNA: TGCAGCGTTGTAGGAAATAGGATAAACAAAAACATTCAGTACTTC
CDR3: CSVVGNRINKNIQYF

J: TRBJ2-1
D: TRBD2
size: .
V: TRBV27
DNA: TGTGCCAGCAGTCCCACTCCTAGCGGCAAATACAATGAGCAGTTCTTC
CDR3: CASSPTPSGKYNEQFF

J: TRBJ2-3
D: TRBD1
size: few
V: TRBV29-1
DNA: TGCAGCGTTGGGGGGACAGGGCGCAACACAGATACGCAGTATTTT
CDR3: CSVGGTGRNTDTQYF

J: TRBJ1-1
D: .
size: many
V: TRBV6-1
DNA: TGTGCCAGCATTCTGTGGAGGGATGGGAACACTGAAGCTTTCTTT
CDR3: CASILWRDGNTEAFF

J: TRBJ2-1
D: TRBD1
size: few
V: TRBV6-1
DNA: TGTGCCAGTTGTGACAGGGACTACAATGAGCAGTTCTTC
CDR3: CASCDRDYNEQFF

J: TRBJ2-1
D: TRBD2
size: many
V: TRBV12-5
DNA: TGTGCTAGTGGTTTGGCCACTAGCGGGAGGGTGAATGAGCAGTTCTTC
CDR3: CASGLATSGRVNEQFF

J: TRBJ2-1
D: .
size: many
V: TRBV7-9
DNA: TGTGCCAGCAGCCCTCCCCCCCTGGGCCATGAGCAGTTCTTC
CDR3: CASSPPPLGHEQFF

J: TRBJ2-3
D: .
size: many
V: TRBV30
DNA: TGTGCCTGGAGTGTATACGGTAGCACAGATACGCAGTATTTT
CDR3: CAWSVYGSTDTQYF

J: TRBJ2-2
D: TRBD2
size: few
V: TRBV7-2
DNA: TGTGCCAGCAGCCTTATAGCGGGGCGAAGCACCGGGGAGCTGTTTTTT
CDR3: CASSLIAGRSTGELFF

J: TRBJ1-5
D: .
size: few
V: TRBV19
DNA: TGTGCCAGTAGTATAACAGTCGCCCATAGCAATCAGCCCCAGCATTTT
CDR3: CASSITVAHSNQPQHF

J: TRBJ2-3
D: .
size: .
V: TRBV24-1
DNA: TGTGCCACCAGTGGCTCGGAGGATGTAACAGATACGCAGTATTTT
CDR3: CATSGSEDVTDTQYF

J: TRBJ1-6
D: .
size: .
V: TRBV28
DNA: TGTGCCAGCAGTTTATTGCTTCGGACAATTCCGAATTCACCCCTCCACTTT
CDR3: CASSLLLRTIPNSPLHF

J: TRBJ2-7
D: TRBD1
size: many
V: TRBV7-2
DNA: TGTGCCAGCAGCTTAGCTGGACAGGGCCGGTACGAGCAGTACTTC
CDR3: CASSLAGQGRYEQYF

J: TRBJ2-1
D: TRBD1
size: .
V: TRBV10-1
DNA: TGCGCCAGCAGTGACGGGACAGGGGAGAAGAATGAGCAGTTCTTC
CDR3: CASSDGTGEKNEQFF

J: TRBJ2-1
D: TRBD2
size: few
V: TRBV10-3
DNA: TGTGCCATCAGTGAGCCGAGCGGGACTAGCGGGAGGAGGTCCTACAATGAGCAGTTCTTC
CDR3: CAISEPSGTSGRRSYNEQFF

J: TRBJ2-3
D: .
size: .
V: TRBV28
DNA: TGTGCCAGCAGGGGGTCAGATACGCAGTATTTT
CDR3: CASRGSDTQYF

J: TRBJ1-1
D: .
size: many
V: TRBV3-1
DNA: TGTGCCAGCAGCCCCCGCCCGACAGCCTCGAACACTGAAGCTTTCTTT
CDR3: CASSPRPTASNTEAFF

J: TRBJ2-1
D: TRBD2
size: many
V: TRBV30
DNA: TGTGCCTGGAGTGTGGGACTAGCGGGGTTGAGCTCCTACAATGAGCAGTTCTTC
CDR3: CAWSVGLAGLSSYNEQFF

J: TRBJ2-5
D: TRBD1
size: many
V: TRBV20-1
DNA: TGCAGTGCCCTCGCCGGGACAGGGATACAAGAGACCCAGTACTTC
CDR3: CSALAGTGIQETQYF

J: TRBJ2-1
D: TRBD2
size: many
V: TRBV6-5
DNA: TGTGCCAGCAGCTTACCAGTAGCGGGAGGGTCCAATGAGCAGTTCTTC
CDR3: CASSLPVAGGSNEQFF

J: TRBJ1-2
D: .
size: many
V: TRBV5-1
DNA: TGCGCCAGCGGGAGTATTGATGGCTACACCTTC
CDR3: CASGSIDGYTF

J: TRBJ1-1
D: TRBD1
size: many
V: TRBV9
DNA: TGTGCCAGCAGCCTCGGACAGACAGGGGAAGCTTTCTTT
CDR3: CASSLGQTGEAFF

J: TRBJ2-3
D: TRBD2
size: many
V: TRBV5-1
DNA: TGCGCCAGCAGCTTTAGCGGGGACAGCACAGATACGCAGTATTTT
CDR3: CASSFSGDSTDTQYF

J: TRBJ2-3
D: TRBD2
size: many
V: TRBV12-3/TRBV12-4
DNA: TGTGCCAGCAGTTACTGGGGGGGAAGCACAGATACGCAGTATTTT
CDR3: CASSYWGGSTDTQYF

J: TRBJ2-7
D: TRBD1
size: .
V: TRBV4-2
DNA: TGTGCCAGCAGTCACCCGGGACAGGGGAACGAGCAGTACTTC
CDR3: CASSHPGQGNEQYF

J: TRBJ2-7
D: .
size: few
V: TRBV7-2
DNA: TGTGCCAGCAGCTTAGCTCCGGCCGACTACGAGCAGTACTTC
CDR3: CASSLAPADYEQYF

J: TRBJ2-1
D: TRBD2
size: .
V: TRBV27
DNA: TGTGCCAGCAGTACTTTTGTACTAGCGGGATCCAATGAGCAGTTCTTC
CDR3: CASSTFVLAGSNEQFF

J: TRBJ1-2
D: .
size: .
V: TRBV28
DNA: TGTGCCAGCACCCCAGGGGCAGGGAATGGCTACACCTTC
CDR3: CASTPGAGNGYTF

J: TRBJ2-3
D: .
size: many
V: TRBV28
DNA: TGTGCCAGCGGCAGCGGAAGGGTGGGCACAGATACGCAGTATTTT
CDR3: CASGSGRVGTDTQYF

J: TRBJ2-3
D: .
size: many
V: TRBV24-1
DNA: TGTGCCACCAGTGATTTAGGATCCGACCTCACAGATACGCAGTATTTT
CDR3: CATSDLGSDLTDTQYF

J: TRBJ2-7
D: .
size: many
V: TRBV27
DNA: TGTGCCAGCAGTTCCGATAGCGGCGACTACGAGCAGTACTTC
CDR3: CASSSDSGDYEQYF

J: TRBJ2-2
D: .
size: few
V: TRBV6-2/TRBV6-3
DNA: TGTGCCAGCAGTTACGACATCACCGGGGAGCTGTTTTTT
CDR3: CASSYDITGELFF

J: TRBJ2-7
D: .
size: many
V: TRBV30
DNA: TGTGCCTGGAGTCGCCGCAGGGCGGACTACGAGCAGTACTTC
CDR3: CAWSRRRADYEQYF

J: TRBJ1-1
D: TRBD1
size: many
V: TRBV12-5
DNA: TGTGCTAGTGGTTCCCCTCCCGGGACAGCTCGTATGAACACTGAAGCTTTCTTT
CDR3: CASGSPPGTARMNTEAFF

J: TRBJ2-5
D: .
size: many
V: TRBV18
DNA: TGTGCCAGCTCACCAGGGCCCTTGGAGACCCAGTACTTC
CDR3: CASSPGPLETQYF

J: TRBJ2-7
D: .
size: .
V: TRBV6-9
DNA: TGTGCCAGCAGTTACGCGGCGCAGACTATCTACGAGCAGTACTTC
CDR3: CASSYAAQTIYEQYF

J: TRBJ1-1
D: .
size: many
V: TRBV28
DNA: TGTGCCAGCACACAGGTGAACACTGAAGCTTTCTTT
CDR3: CASTQVNTEAFF

J: TRBJ2-1
D: TRBD1
size: many
V: TRBV6-1
DNA: TGTGCCAGCAGTGGGACAGGTTCCTACAATGAGCAGTTCTTC
CDR3: CASSGTGSYNEQFF

J: TRBJ2-3
D: TRBD1
size: many
V: TRBV5-1
DNA: TGCGCCAGCAGCCCGGGGACAGGGACCACAGATACGCAGTATTTT
CDR3: CASSPGTGTTDTQYF